This T cell receptor (beta chain) stems from a study of blood T cells in healthy people across ages (dated by TCRdb to 2014 to 2015). Some background on the complete study: In model experiments, template switching captured about one uniquely barcoded TCR beta cDNA molecule for every two T cells. Two additional independent replicas of 1 million unique cDNA reads from the same blood draw were analyzed for two donors (one aged 18 to 30 and one aged 80 or older). To avoid experimental bias, donors of different ages were spread randomly across the sequencing lanes. Using deep sequencing normalized with unique cDNA molecular identifiers, the study measured how TCR beta repertoire diversity changes with age. The donors were split into four age groups: young (average approximately 16 years), middle-aged (roughly 42), aged (more than 55) and long-lived (82). The research as a whole found: Bulk unsorted PBMC profiling prevented conclusive comparison of naive and antigen-experienced compartments. Estimates of total diversity based on one million sequenced T cells were considered lower bounds and underestimates. Because donor CMV infection status was unknown, age-related changes in expanded clonotypes were potentially confounded. The percentage of naive T cells measured by flow cytometry correlated strongly with observed TCR beta diversity. Compared with the aged group, the long-lived group had more naive CD4+ T cells, fewer expanded clones and increased TCR diversity, a pattern suggesting age selection. Observed TCR beta diversity per million T cells fell roughly linearly with age, and a significant reduction was already apparent by age around 39.

Libraries came from 5' RACE. Instrument used: Illumina HiSeq 2500. The second PCR ran for roughly 6 to 11 cycles and used a J-beta primer mix along with a sample-barcoded 5' primer. A unique molecular identifier was introduced onto each TCR beta cDNA molecule by a template-switch 5' adaptor carrying 12 random nucleotides. Each sample yielded at least 3 million CDR3-containing paired-end reads. The Mint cDNA synthesis kit, primed by a TRBC-specific oligonucleotide, was used to synthesize first-strand cDNA from all RNA. Following uracil-DNA glycosylase treatment, a first 18-cycle PCR with universal primers M1SS and BC2_uni_R was performed on all cDNA. On the study's bioinformatics: For normalization, 1 million high-quality reads were randomly selected from each sample, with every read carrying a distinct molecular identifier. Instead of being binned into consensus sequences, reads that shared molecular identifiers were thrown out. MiTCR, set to a Q25 quality threshold and the strictest error-elimination algorithm, was used for CDR3 identification, clonotype clustering and error correction. Lower-bound total TCR beta diversity was estimated with a nonparametric unseen species model using Euler transformation. Using fastp at Q25 and MiXCR, TCRdb reprocessed the public reads and kept productive beta chains. Duplicate CDR3 protein sequences are folded into a single record with the most common DNA and genes. TCRdb, not the authors, supplied the V and J calls. For this sample the table gives about 970,000 distinct CDR3 sequences, of which roughly 47% were detected only once. Jointly, the top ten make up roughly a fifth of the sample.

Based on the germline V gene (reference sequence), the CDR1 and CDR2 sequences are LNHDA and SQIVND. The CDR3 holds 15 amino acids from the cysteine to the phenylalanine. Kept here is only the CDR3 DNA, which spans 45 bases and is read in frame from base 1. Trimming takes 2 bases off V and 3 bases off J; junction bases not matched to a gene: 4. Turning to this clonotype: The antigen this receptor binds is unknown. There are no base qualities to consult, and no much larger clone falls within one base.

The donors were around 39 Caucasian individuals from Russia, aged roughly 6 to 100 years, who were systemically healthy. Each donor gave roughly 9.5 milliliters of peripheral blood, collected into EDTA-treated Vacutainer tubes. Ficoll-Paque density-gradient centrifugation was used to isolate PBMCs, with at least 7 million per sample. Total RNA was extracted from PBMCs with Trizol reagent, with at least 6 micrograms obtained per sample. The percentages of naive CD45RAhigh/CD27high T cells were determined by flow cytometry on a PBMC aliquot from every donor. The sequence was collected from a woman aged 60-75 years in good health. The chain is assembled from TRBV19 and TRBJ2-7; TRBD1 aligns with 10 central bases. Sequenced input: blood. The CDR3 region has the sequence CASSILDRGVYEQYF. The sequenced DNA: TGTGCCAGTAGTATACTGGACAGGGGGGTCTACGAGCAGTACTTC.